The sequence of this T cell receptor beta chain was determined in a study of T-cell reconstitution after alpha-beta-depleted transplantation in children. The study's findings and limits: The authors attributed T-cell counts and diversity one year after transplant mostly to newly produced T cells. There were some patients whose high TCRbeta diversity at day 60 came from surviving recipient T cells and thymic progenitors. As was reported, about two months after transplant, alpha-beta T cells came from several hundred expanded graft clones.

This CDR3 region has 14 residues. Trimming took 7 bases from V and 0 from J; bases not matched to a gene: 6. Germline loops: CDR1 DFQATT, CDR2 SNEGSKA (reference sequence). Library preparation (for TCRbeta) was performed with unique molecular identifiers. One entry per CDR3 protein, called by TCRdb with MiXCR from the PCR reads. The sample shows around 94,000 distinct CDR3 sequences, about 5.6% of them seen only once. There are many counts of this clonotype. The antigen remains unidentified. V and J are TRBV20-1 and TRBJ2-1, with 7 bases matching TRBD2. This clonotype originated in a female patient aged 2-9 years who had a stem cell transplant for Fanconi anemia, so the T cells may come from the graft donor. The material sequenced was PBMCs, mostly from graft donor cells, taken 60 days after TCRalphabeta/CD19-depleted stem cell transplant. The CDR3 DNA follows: TGCAGTGGGGAGAGCGGGAACTCCTACAATGAGCAGTTCTTC. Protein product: CSGESGNSYNEQFF.